The 25 T cell receptor beta chains given below trace back to one sample, sequenced in a study of CD4 T cells in relation to SARS-CoV-2 and coronaviruses. Repertoires were generated with immunoSEQ multiplex PCR, while TCRdb's copy carries only in-frame clones and drops some. The sample consists of around 40,000 clones, roughly 84% of them appearing once. These receptors lack a known antigen. Sequencing input: naive CD4+ T cells from PBMCs, cultured in vitro. The sample's subset: naive CD4+ T cells isolated by negative enrichment. The receptors shown here come from an adult with COVID-19.

In this sample, this clone turned up a few times. This rearrangement joins TRBV7-8 to TRBJ2-1; no clear D. Germline loops: CDR1 SGHVS, CDR2 FQNEAQ. Trimming shortened V by 0 bases and J by 5 bases, and 8 bases separated the two germline ends. CDR3 length: 14 amino acids. CDR3 sequence (DNA): TGTGCCAGCAGCTTAGCGGTCAGCCACAATGAGCAGTTCTTC. Protein product: CASSLAVSHNEQFF.

V and J are TRBV9 and TRBJ1-2; D is perhaps TRBD1 (6 bases). This CDR3 has 10 residues. Germline CDR1 SGDLS, CDR2 YYNGEE. V lost 7 bases, J lost 6 bases, and 7 bases lay in between. CDR3 in amino acids: CASEGDGYTF. CDR3 sequence (DNA): TGTGCCAGCGAGGGGGATGGCTACACCTTC.

The chain carries TRBV6-5 and TRBJ2-3; maybe TRBD2 (6 bases). The CDR3 totals 16 residues. Germline V gene data show CDR1 as MNHEY and CDR2 as SVGAGI. The V gene lost 0 bases and the J gene lost 1 base, with 11 bases spanning the gap. Here the CDR3 DNA reads TGTGCCAGCAGTTACTCCCGCGGGGATGGCACAGATACGCAGTATTTT. Translation gives CASSYSRGDGTDTQYF.

This clone was observed a single time. The chain has TRBV15 and TRBJ2-1, with 8 bases matching TRBD2. In germline, CDR1 is LNHNV, CDR2 YYDKDF (reference sequence). Losses at the gene ends were 5 bases for V and 4 bases for J; bases not matched to a gene: 4. The CDR3 consists of 14 residues. CDR3 DNA sequence: TGTGCCACCAGCCCCCAGCGGGAGTACAATGAGCAGTTCTTC. This translates into CATSPQREYNEQFF.

The chain links TRBV30 to TRBJ1-3; no reliable D call. Trimming removed 0 bases at V and 0 bases at J, with 9 bases between. CDR1 GTSNPN and CDR2 SVGIG come from the germline V gene (reference sequence). CDR3 length equals 15 residues. This chain's CDR3 is CAWSVRVSSGNTIYF. DNA for the CDR3: TGTGCCTGGAGTGTACGGGTCTCCTCTGGAAACACCATATATTTT.

V gene TRBV6-5 combines with J gene TRBJ1-4; TRBD1 aligns across 9 bases. The V and J ends lost 10 bases and 4 bases, in that order; junction bases with no gene match: 7. Per germline, CDR1 MNHEY and CDR2 SVGAGI. CDR3 size: 14 residues. Here the CDR3 reads CAMGQGGDNEKLFF. CDR3 in DNA: TGTGCCATGGGACAGGGAGGGGATAATGAAAAACTGTTTTTT.

CDR3 region: CASRSRNYNEQFF. CDR3 nucleotides: TGTGCCAGCAGATCGCGTAACTACAATGAGCAGTTCTTC. This chain links TRBV6-5 with TRBJ2-1; D remains ambiguous. Trimming removed 6 bases at V and 3 bases at J, with 9 bases between. Germline V gene sequence: CDR1 MNHEY, CDR2 SVGAGI. The CDR3 sequence is 13 residues long.

This clone was found a few times. The rearrangement links TRBV13 to TRBJ1-6; unclear D gene. The V end lost 5 bases, the J end lost 8 bases, and 13 bases lay between the germline ends. The germline gives CDR1 PRHDT, CDR2 FYEKMQ (reference sequence). The CDR3 sequence is 14 residues long. The CDR3: CASSPRTVDSPLHF. The CDR3 DNA reads as TGTGCCAGCAGCCCCCGCACGGTTGATTCACCCCTCCACTTT.

This clone has a single count. The chain links TRBV5-8 to TRBJ2-5; 11 bases line up with TRBD2. V trimming: 0 bases; J trimming: 5 bases; junction bases outside the gene matches: 3. In germline, CDR1 is SGHTS, CDR2 YDEGEE. This CDR3 comprises 15 residues. The CDR3 DNA sequence: TGTGCCAGCAGCTTGGAAATAGCGGGAGGGGAGACCCAGTACTTC. Its translation: CASSLEIAGGETQYF.

The chain recombines TRBV7-2 with TRBJ2-5; TRBD1 agrees at 10 bases. V was clipped by 1 base and J by 7 bases; unmatched bases: 6. Looked up from germline, CDR1 is SGHTA and CDR2 is FQGNSA. This CDR3 region has 15 residues. The CDR3 DNA reads TGTGCCAGCAGCTTAGTGTTAGGACAGGGGGGGACCCAGTACTTC. Amino acids: CASSLVLGQGGTQYF. The full variable domain, rest sourced from reference TRBV7-2 and TRBJ2-5, is GAGVSQSPSNKVTEKGKDVELRCDPISGHTALYWYRQSLGQGLEFLIYFQGNSAPDKSGLPSDRFSAERTGGSVSTLTIQRTQQEDSAVYLCASSLVLGQGGTQYFGPGTRLLVL.

The chain is built from TRBV19 and TRBJ2-5, with 12 bases lining up with TRBD1. The ends lost 4 bases at V and 5 bases at J; junction bases unmatched: 11. Germline loops: CDR1 LNHDA, CDR2 SQIVND (reference sequence). This CDR3 has 17 residues. The CDR3 sequence: CASSTLAGTGGGETQYF. CDR3 nucleotides: TGTGCCAGTAGTACGCTCGCCGGGACAGGGGGCGGTGAGACCCAGTACTTC. Looking up the rest from reference TRBV19 and TRBJ2-5 gives the full variable domain: DGGITQSPKYLFRKEGQNVTLSCEQNLNHDAMYWYRQDPGQGLRLIYYSQIVNDFQKGDIAEGYSVSREKKESFPLTVTSAQKNPTAFYLCASSTLAGTGGGETQYFGPGTRLLVL.

The chain combines TRBV7-3 with TRBJ2-5, with D perhaps TRBD1 or TRBD2 (5 bases each). Trimming removed 3 bases at V and 1 base at J, with 15 bases between. Germline V CDR1 and CDR2: SGHTA, FQGTGA. This CDR3 is built from 16 residues. Here the CDR3 DNA reads TGTGCCAGCAGCTTTGCTGGAAGGGACGGCCAAGAGACCCAGTACTTC. Residues: CASSFAGRDGQETQYF.

The chain links TRBV2 to TRBJ2-1; D remains unclear. Trimming shortened V by 6 bases and J by 6 bases, and 15 bases separated the two germline ends. The CDR3 extends over 14 amino acids. The germline V gene has CDR1 SNHLY and CDR2 FYNNEI. CDR3 loop: CASSGPSRVNEQFF. The CDR3 DNA sequence: TGTGCCAGCAGCGGACCGTCTCGGGTCAATGAGCAGTTCTTC.

This clone has a single count. The rearrangement joins TRBV2 to TRBJ2-7, with 9 nucleotides matching TRBD2. Trimming removed 4 bases from V and 1 base from J; junction bases left unmatched: 11. The CDR3 spans 17 residues. Germline V gene sequence: CDR1 SNHLY, CDR2 FYNNEI. The CDR3 DNA reads TGTGCCAGCAGTGCGATGGGAGCAGCGGGAGGATCCTACGAGCAGTACTTC. Its translation: CASSAMGAAGGSYEQYF.

V and J are TRBV3-1 (or the pseudogene TRBV3-2) and TRBJ2-1; D is undetermined. Germline-derived CDR1 and CDR2 are LGHDT and YNNKEL (reference sequence). The CDR3 has 15 amino acids. V was shortened by 1 base and J by 4 bases, with 11 bases between the two germline ends. Here the CDR3 reads CASSQGVVGYNEQFF. In nucleotides, the CDR3 is TGTGCCAGCAGCCAAGGGGTGGTAGGGTACAATGAGCAGTTCTTC.

The V gene is TRBV19, the J gene TRBJ2-2; D not certain. V lost 4 bases and J lost 1, with 16 bases in between. CDR1 LNHDA and CDR2 SQIVND come from the germline V gene (reference sequence). The CDR3 length is 17 residues. CDR3 region: CASSNQWDSLNTGELFF. The CDR3 coding sequence is TGTGCCAGTAGTAACCAATGGGATAGCCTGAACACCGGGGAGCTGTTTTTT. The full variable domain, rest sourced from reference TRBV19 and TRBJ2-2, is DGGITQSPKYLFRKEGQNVTLSCEQNLNHDAMYWYRQDPGQGLRLIYYSQIVNDFQKGDIAEGYSVSREKKESFPLTVTSAQKNPTAFYLCASSNQWDSLNTGELFFGEGSRLTVL.

The chain joins TRBV7-9 to TRBJ1-5; D is undetermined. Trimming cost V 5 bases and J 5 bases, with 10 bases left between them. CDR3 length: 13 residues. Looked up from germline, CDR1 is SEHNR and CDR2 is FQNEAQ (reference sequence). CDR3 protein: CASSAIGDQPQHF. The CDR3, as DNA: TGTGCCAGCAGCGCGATAGGAGATCAGCCCCAGCATTTT.

On this clone: The junction does not match germline at one end; this may be a read error. J is TRBJ2-6 and V is TRBV7-3; D is possibly TRBD1 (6 bases). CDR3 length: 15 amino acids. Germline V gives CDR1 SGHTA, CDR2 FQGTGA. Here the CDR3 reads CASSHESDRKYSLAF. In DNA form, the CDR3 reads TGTGCCAGCAGCCATGAATCCGACAGGAAATACTCTCTGGCTTTC.

In DNA form, the CDR3 reads TGTGCCAGCAGCTTGGGTAGCGGGAGCTACGAGCAGTACTTC. Protein sequence: CASSLGSGSYEQYF. The chain uses TRBV7-3 and TRBJ2-7, with TRBD2 matching 9 bases. The CDR3 contains 14 residues. V gave up 3 bases and J gave up 3 bases; unmatched junction bases: 3. CDR1 and CDR2 from the germline V gene are SGHTA and FQGTGA.

The chain employs TRBV5-1 and TRBJ2-7, with TRBD2 as a possible D gene (5 bases). Looked up from germline, CDR1 is SGHRS and CDR2 is YFSETQ. V was shortened by 0 bases and J by 6 bases, with 13 bases between the two germline ends. The CDR3 length is 14 residues. DNA of the CDR3: TGCGCCAGCAGCTTGGGGCTAGCTGTAGGCGAGCAGTACTTC. Its translation: CASSLGLAVGEQYF.

This chain connects TRBV6-4 to TRBJ2-1; D gene ambiguous. Germline-derived CDR1 and CDR2 are MRHNA and SNTAGT. CDR3 length: 13 residues. V gave up 2 bases and J gave up 5 bases, with 7 bases separating them. CDR3 in amino acids: CASSDDSNNEQFF. In DNA, the CDR3 is TGTGCCAGCAGTGACGACTCAAACAATGAGCAGTTCTTC.

The rearrangement links TRBV27 to TRBJ2-7; D gene uncertain. This CDR3 is built from 12 residues. V dropped 3 bases and J dropped 2 bases, with 5 bases sitting between them. The V gene's germline CDR1 is MNHEY and CDR2 SMNVEV (reference sequence). DNA of the CDR3: TGTGCCAGCAGTTTTTACACCTACGAGCAGTACTTC. Amino acids: CASSFYTYEQYF.

This chain connects TRBV11-2 to TRBJ2-5; D is perhaps TRBD2 (6 bases). Germline V lookup: CDR1 SGHAT, CDR2 FQNNGV. The CDR3 is 13 residues long. Trimming shortened V by 5 bases and J by 5 bases, and 12 bases separated the two germline ends. In DNA form, the CDR3 reads TGTGCCAGCAGCCCCCGGGAGTGGGAGACCCAGTACTTC. Translation: CASSPREWETQYF.

The chain recombines TRBV3-1 (or the pseudogene TRBV3-2) with TRBJ2-1; 12 bases are shared with TRBD2. The J segment lost 9 bases and the V segment lost 6 bases, leaving 6 bases of the junction unmatched. From germline, CDR1 is LGHDT and CDR2 YNNKEL (reference sequence). The CDR3 covers 14 residues. CDR3 bases: TGTGCCAGCAGGAGACTAGCGGGAGAGACTGAGCAGTTCTTC. This sequence encodes CASRRLAGETEQFF.

This clone was detected only a few times. This sequence joins TRBV9 and TRBJ2-7, with TRBD1 as a possible D gene (5 bases). Germline V lookup: CDR1 SGDLS, CDR2 YYNGEE. The CDR3 covers 14 residues. The germline V and J ends were trimmed by 4 bases and 6 bases, with 17 bases remaining between them. The CDR3 is CASSPLGQGSEQYF. In nucleotides, the CDR3 is TGTGCCAGCAGCCCCCTCGGGCAGGGCAGCGAGCAGTACTTC.